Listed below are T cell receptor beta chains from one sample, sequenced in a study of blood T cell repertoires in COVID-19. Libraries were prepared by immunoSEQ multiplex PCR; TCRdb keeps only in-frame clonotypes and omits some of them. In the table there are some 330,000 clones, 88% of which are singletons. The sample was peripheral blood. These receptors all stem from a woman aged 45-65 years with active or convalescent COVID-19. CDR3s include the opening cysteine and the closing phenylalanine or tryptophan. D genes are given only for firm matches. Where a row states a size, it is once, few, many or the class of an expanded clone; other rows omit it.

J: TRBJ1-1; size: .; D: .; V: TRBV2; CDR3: CASDRDIANTEAFF; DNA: TGTGCCAGTGACCGGGACATCGCGAACACTGAAGCTTTCTTT
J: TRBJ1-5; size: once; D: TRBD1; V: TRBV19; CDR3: CASSITGQWGINQPQHF; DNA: TGTGCCAGTAGTATAACGGGACAGTGGGGGATTAATCAGCCCCAGCATTTT
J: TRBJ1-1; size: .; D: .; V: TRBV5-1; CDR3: CASSLRAGFPEAFF; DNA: TGCGCCAGCAGCTTGCGGGCAGGGTTCCCTGAAGCTTTCTTT
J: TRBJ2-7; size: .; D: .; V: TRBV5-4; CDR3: CASSLGPIAYEQYF; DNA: TGTGCCAGCAGCTTGGGTCCAATTGCCTACGAGCAGTACTTC
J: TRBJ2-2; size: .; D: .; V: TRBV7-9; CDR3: CASRTDTWDTGELFF; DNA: TGTGCCAGCAGAACCGACACCTGGGACACCGGGGAGCTGTTTTTT
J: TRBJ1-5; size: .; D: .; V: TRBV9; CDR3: CASSPIAGPQHF; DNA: TGTGCCAGCAGCCCTATAGCCGGGCCCCAGCATTTT
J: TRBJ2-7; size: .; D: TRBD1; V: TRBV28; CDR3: CASSSATGPGSYEQYF; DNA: TGTGCCAGCAGTTCCGCGACAGGGCCGGGGTCCTACGAGCAGTACTTC
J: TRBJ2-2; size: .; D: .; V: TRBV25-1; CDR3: CASSVDTVNTGELFF; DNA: TGTGCCAGCAGTGTGGACACAGTTAACACCGGGGAGCTGTTTTTT
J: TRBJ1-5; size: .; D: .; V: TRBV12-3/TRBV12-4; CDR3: CASSADSNQPQHF; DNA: TGTGCCAGCAGTGCAGATAGCAATCAGCCCCAGCATTTT
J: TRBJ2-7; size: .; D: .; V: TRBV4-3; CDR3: CASSPDPAGGPFAYEQYF; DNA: TGCGCCAGCAGCCCTGACCCTGCGGGTGGGCCCTTTGCCTACGAGCAGTACTTC
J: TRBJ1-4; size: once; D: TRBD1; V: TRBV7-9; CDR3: CASSPRQGDNEKLFF; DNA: TGTGCCAGCAGCCCGAGACAGGGGGATAATGAAAAACTGTTTTTT
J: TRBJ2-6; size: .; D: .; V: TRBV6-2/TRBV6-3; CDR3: CASSPNQAGANVLTF; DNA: TGTGCCAGCAGCCCGAATCAGGCCGGGGCCAACGTCCTGACTTTC
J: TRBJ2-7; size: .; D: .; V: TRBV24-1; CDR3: CATSDPGSSYEQYF; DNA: TGTGCCACCAGTGATCCGGGAAGCTCCTACGAGCAGTACTTC
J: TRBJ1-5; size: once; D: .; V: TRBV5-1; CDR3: CASSLSGDQPQHF; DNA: TGCGCCAGCAGCTTGTCAGGGGATCAGCCCCAGCATTTT
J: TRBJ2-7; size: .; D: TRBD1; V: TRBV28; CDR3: CASSFAGGPYEQYF; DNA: TGTGCCAGCAGTTTTGCAGGGGGACCCTACGAGCAGTACTTC
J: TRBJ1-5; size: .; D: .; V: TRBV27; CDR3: CASSLRQFSNQPQHF; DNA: TGTGCCAGCAGTTTGAGACAGTTTAGCAATCAGCCCCAGCATTTT
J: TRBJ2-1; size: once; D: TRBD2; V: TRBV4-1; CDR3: CASSQDRGGSGIVRNEQFF; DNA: TGCGCCAGCAGCCAAGATCGAGGGGGTAGCGGGATAGTGCGAAATGAGCAGTTCTTC
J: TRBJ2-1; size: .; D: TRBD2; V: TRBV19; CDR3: CASSMGWREGHYEQFF; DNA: TGTGCCAGTAGTATGGGTTGGCGGGAGGGCCACTATGAGCAGTTCTTC
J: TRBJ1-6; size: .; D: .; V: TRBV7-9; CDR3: CASSLGGSYNSPLHF; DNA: TGTGCCAGCAGCCTCGGAGGATCCTATAATTCACCCCTCCACTTT
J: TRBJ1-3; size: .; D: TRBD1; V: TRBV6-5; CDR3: CASSPTGDDGNTIYF; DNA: TGTGCCAGCAGTCCTACAGGGGATGATGGAAACACCATATATTTT
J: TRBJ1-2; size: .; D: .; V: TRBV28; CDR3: CASSLQGRNYGYTF; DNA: TGTGCCAGCAGTTTACAGGGGCGGAACTATGGCTACACCTTC
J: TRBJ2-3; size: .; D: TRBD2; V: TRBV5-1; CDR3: CASSSRSPRTSGVTDTQYF; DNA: TGCGCCAGCAGCTCGAGATCCCCGAGGACTAGCGGGGTCACAGATACGCAGTATTTT
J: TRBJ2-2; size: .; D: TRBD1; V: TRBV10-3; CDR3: CAISVRDRGTGELFF; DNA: TGTGCCATCAGTGTACGGGACAGGGGCACCGGGGAGCTGTTTTTT
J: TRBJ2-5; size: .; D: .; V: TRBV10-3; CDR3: CAISDPGGQETQYF; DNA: TGTGCCATCAGTGATCCCGGGGGTCAAGAGACCCAGTACTTC
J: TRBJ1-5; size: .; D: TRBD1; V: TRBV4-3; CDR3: CASSQGLGQGAARQPQHF; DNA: TGCGCCAGCAGCCAAGGCCTCGGACAGGGGGCTGCACGTCAGCCCCAGCATTTT
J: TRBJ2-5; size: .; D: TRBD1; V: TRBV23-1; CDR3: CASSPFLGPTGNQETQYF; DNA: TGCGCCAGCAGTCCGTTTCTGGGTCCGACAGGGAATCAAGAGACCCAGTACTTC
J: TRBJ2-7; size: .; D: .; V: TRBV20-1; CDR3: CSAMGGEQYF; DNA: TGCAGTGCTATGGGGGGCGAGCAGTACTTC
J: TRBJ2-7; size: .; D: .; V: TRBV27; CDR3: CASSLVGQGGEQYF; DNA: TGTGCCAGCAGTTTAGTTGGGCAGGGCGGCGAGCAGTACTTC
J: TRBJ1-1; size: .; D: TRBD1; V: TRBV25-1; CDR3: CASSETGVEQISF; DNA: TGTGCCAGCAGTGAGACAGGGGTCGAGCAAATTAGCTTT
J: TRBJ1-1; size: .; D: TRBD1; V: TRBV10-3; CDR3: CAIRDSTGGNTEAFF; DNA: TGTGCCATCAGGGATTCGACAGGGGGGAACACTGAAGCTTTCTTT
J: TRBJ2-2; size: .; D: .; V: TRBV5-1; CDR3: CASSLSENTGELFF; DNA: TGCGCCAGCAGCTTGTCAGAGAACACCGGGGAGCTGTTTTTT
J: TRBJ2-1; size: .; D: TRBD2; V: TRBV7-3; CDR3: CASSSGLADNEQFF; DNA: TGTGCCAGCAGTTCGGGACTAGCTGACAATGAGCAGTTCTTC
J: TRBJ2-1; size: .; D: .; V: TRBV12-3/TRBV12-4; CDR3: CASSLYNEQFF; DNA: TGTGCCAGCAGCCTCTACAATGAGCAGTTCTTC
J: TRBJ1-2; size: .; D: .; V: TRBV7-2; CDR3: CASSLVAANYGYTF; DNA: TGTGCCAGCAGCTTAGTAGCAGCTAACTATGGCTACACCTTC
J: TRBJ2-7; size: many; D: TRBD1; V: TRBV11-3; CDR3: CASSPVLYSGTGGPSEQYF; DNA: TGTGCCAGCAGCCCCGTCCTTTATTCCGGGACAGGGGGCCCCTCCGAGCAGTACTTC
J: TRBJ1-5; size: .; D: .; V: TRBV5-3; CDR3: CARSWTAGKKPQHF; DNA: TGTGCCAGAAGCTGGACGGCGGGGAAGAAGCCCCAGCATTTT
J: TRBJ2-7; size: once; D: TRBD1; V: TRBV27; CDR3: CASSFRTGGSYEQYF; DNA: TGTGCCAGCAGTTTCAGGACAGGGGGCTCCTACGAGCAGTACTTC
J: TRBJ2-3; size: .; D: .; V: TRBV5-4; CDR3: CASSLESGTDTQYF; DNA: TGTGCCAGCAGCTTGGAATCAGGCACAGATACGCAGTATTTT
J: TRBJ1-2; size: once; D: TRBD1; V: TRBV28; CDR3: CASSLSLDRAYTF; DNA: TGTGCCAGCAGTTTATCCCTCGACAGGGCCTACACCTTC
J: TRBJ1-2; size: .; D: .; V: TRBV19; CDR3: CASSITGSGYTF; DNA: TGTGCCAGTAGTATCACAGGGTCTGGCTACACCTTC